Listed below are T cell receptor beta chains from one sample, sequenced in a study of shared clonotypes between healthy human individuals. The method was immunoSEQ multiplex PCR; TCRdb's version includes in-frame clones alone and lacks a portion of them. The sample has roughly 2.5 million clones, approximately 90% seen once; the top ten hold around 0.14%. The sequenced material came from naive CD4+ T cells sorted from blood. The receptors stem from a man aged 18 to 29 in good health. CDR3s include the opening cysteine and the closing phenylalanine or tryptophan. A D gene is named only where the DNA matches it firmly. The size of a clone is reported for some rows only, either as once, few or many, or as a class for expanded clones.

j_call: TRBJ2-7
clone_size: once
v_call: TRBV29-1
d_call: -
cdr3_nt: TGCAGCGTTTTGGGGAACTCCTACGAGCAGTACTTC
cdr3_aa: CSVLGNSYEQYF

j_call: TRBJ2-5
clone_size: -
v_call: TRBV18
d_call: -
cdr3_nt: TGTGCCAGCTCACCAATCAACCAAGAGACCCAGTACTTC
cdr3_aa: CASSPINQETQYF

j_call: TRBJ2-4
clone_size: -
v_call: TRBV6-1
d_call: TRBD2
cdr3_nt: TGTGCCAGCAGTGAAAACGGCGGGGGACGAAACATTCAGTACTTC
cdr3_aa: CASSENGGGRNIQYF

j_call: TRBJ1-1
clone_size: -
v_call: TRBV29-1
d_call: TRBD1
cdr3_nt: TGCAGCGCCGGACAGGATCCGAACACTGAAGCTTTCTTT
cdr3_aa: CSAGQDPNTEAFF

j_call: TRBJ2-2
clone_size: -
v_call: TRBV28
d_call: -
cdr3_nt: TGTGCCAGCAGTCTGGATACAGGGAACACCGGGGAGCTGTTTTTT
cdr3_aa: CASSLDTGNTGELFF

j_call: TRBJ2-7
clone_size: -
v_call: TRBV5-1
d_call: TRBD1
cdr3_nt: TGCGCCAGCAGTACAGGGGTTGGCTACGAGCAGTACTTC
cdr3_aa: CASSTGVGYEQYF

j_call: TRBJ2-5
clone_size: -
v_call: TRBV5-4
d_call: TRBD2
cdr3_nt: TGTGCCAGCAGCTTGGCGGGAGGGCTCCAAGAGACCCAGTACTTC
cdr3_aa: CASSLAGGLQETQYF

j_call: TRBJ2-7
clone_size: -
v_call: TRBV28
d_call: -
cdr3_nt: TGTGCCAGCAGTTTGGTCTCCTACGAGCAGTACTTC
cdr3_aa: CASSLVSYEQYF

j_call: TRBJ2-6
clone_size: -
v_call: TRBV28
d_call: -
cdr3_nt: TGTGCCAGCAGTCCGAGGGACACTGGGGCCAACGTCCTGACTTTC
cdr3_aa: CASSPRDTGANVLTF

j_call: TRBJ2-5
clone_size: -
v_call: TRBV5-1
d_call: TRBD2
cdr3_nt: TGCGCCAGCAGCCCAGGACTAGGTTCGACGGAGACCCAGTACTTC
cdr3_aa: CASSPGLGSTETQYF

j_call: TRBJ2-5
clone_size: -
v_call: TRBV7-2
d_call: -
cdr3_nt: TGTGCCAGCAGCTTCGCTTTGCGAGAGACCCAGTACTTC
cdr3_aa: CASSFALRETQYF

j_call: TRBJ2-1
clone_size: -
v_call: TRBV6-5
d_call: -
cdr3_nt: TGTGCCAGCAGCCGAGCAGGAGAGCAGTTCTTC
cdr3_aa: CASSRAGEQFF

j_call: TRBJ1-2
clone_size: -
v_call: TRBV6-1
d_call: -
cdr3_nt: TGTGCCAGCAGTGAAGGAAGTGCGGGTAACTATGGCTACACCTTC
cdr3_aa: CASSEGSAGNYGYTF

j_call: TRBJ1-1
clone_size: -
v_call: TRBV9
d_call: TRBD1
cdr3_nt: TGTGCCAGCAGCGTAGACAGGGGAACTGAAGCTTTCTTT
cdr3_aa: CASSVDRGTEAFF

j_call: TRBJ1-1
clone_size: -
v_call: TRBV6-6
d_call: -
cdr3_nt: TGTGCCAGCAGTTACTCGAAGGACCGGCGGAACACTGAAGCTTTCTTT
cdr3_aa: CASSYSKDRRNTEAFF

j_call: TRBJ2-5
clone_size: -
v_call: TRBV30
d_call: TRBD2
cdr3_nt: TGTGCCTGGAGTGTACTAGCGGTCGCGATGGAGCAGTACTTC
cdr3_aa: CAWSVLAVAMEQYF

j_call: TRBJ2-3
clone_size: -
v_call: TRBV6-1
d_call: -
cdr3_nt: TGTGCCAGCAGTGTGGACCAATCCACAGATACGCAGTATTTT
cdr3_aa: CASSVDQSTDTQYF

j_call: TRBJ2-7
clone_size: -
v_call: TRBV6-6
d_call: TRBD1
cdr3_nt: TGTGCCAGCAGTTACCCCCCCGGACAGGATCCCTACGAGCAGTACTTC
cdr3_aa: CASSYPPGQDPYEQYF

j_call: TRBJ1-6
clone_size: -
v_call: TRBV6-6
d_call: -
cdr3_nt: TGTGCCAGCACCGCAACAGGGTTGAGATCACCCCTCCACTTT
cdr3_aa: CASTATGLRSPLHF

j_call: TRBJ1-1
clone_size: -
v_call: TRBV19
d_call: -
cdr3_nt: TGTGCCAGTAGTAACGGACTAGGGGTTATCATGAACACTGAAGCTTTCTTT
cdr3_aa: CASSNGLGVIMNTEAFF

j_call: TRBJ2-5
clone_size: -
v_call: TRBV2
d_call: -
cdr3_nt: TGTGCCAGCAGTGAAGAAGAGACCCAGTACTTC
cdr3_aa: CASSEEETQYF

j_call: TRBJ2-2
clone_size: -
v_call: TRBV9
d_call: -
cdr3_nt: TGTGCCAGCAGCGGCGAGGGCTCGGTCACCGGGGAGCTGTTTTTT
cdr3_aa: CASSGEGSVTGELFF

j_call: TRBJ2-3
clone_size: -
v_call: TRBV30
d_call: -
cdr3_nt: TGTGCCTGGAGTGTAAGGCGGATGGGCACAGATACGCAGTATTTT
cdr3_aa: CAWSVRRMGTDTQYF

j_call: TRBJ2-7
clone_size: -
v_call: TRBV7-9
d_call: -
cdr3_nt: TGTGCCAGCAGCTTGGGCGGGCGGAGCTACGAGCAGTACTTC
cdr3_aa: CASSLGGRSYEQYF

j_call: TRBJ2-1
clone_size: -
v_call: TRBV25-1
d_call: -
cdr3_nt: TGTGCCAGCAGCCCCCGCGGCCTCTCCTACAATGAGCAGTTCTTC
cdr3_aa: CASSPRGLSYNEQFF

j_call: TRBJ2-1
clone_size: -
v_call: TRBV6-5
d_call: TRBD2
cdr3_nt: TGTGCCAGCAGTTACTCTACTAGCGGGGCCTACAATGAGCAGTTCTTC
cdr3_aa: CASSYSTSGAYNEQFF

j_call: TRBJ2-3
clone_size: -
v_call: TRBV6-1
d_call: TRBD2
cdr3_nt: TGTGCCAGCAGTGGGGGACTAGCGGCGGGTGGAGATACGCAGTATTTT
cdr3_aa: CASSGGLAAGGDTQYF

j_call: TRBJ1-2
clone_size: -
v_call: TRBV5-5
d_call: -
cdr3_nt: TGTGCCAGCAGCTTAGGGGACACTAACTATGGCTACACCTTC
cdr3_aa: CASSLGDTNYGYTF

j_call: TRBJ2-1
clone_size: -
v_call: TRBV11-2
d_call: -
cdr3_nt: TGTGCCAGCAGCTTAGTTGGCGGGACCAAAGGAGATGAGCAGTTCTTC
cdr3_aa: CASSLVGGTKGDEQFF

j_call: TRBJ2-3
clone_size: -
v_call: TRBV5-4
d_call: TRBD2
cdr3_nt: TGTGCCAGCAGCTTACTAGCGGGCTTGGTAAATACGCAGTATTTT
cdr3_aa: CASSLLAGLVNTQYF

j_call: TRBJ1-2
clone_size: -
v_call: TRBV5-1
d_call: -
cdr3_nt: TGCGCCAGTAAGCGTTGGCTAGGGGACGGACAAGGGACTTTCGCTGGCTACACCTTC
cdr3_aa: CASKRWLGDGQGTFAGYTF

j_call: TRBJ2-1
clone_size: -
v_call: TRBV9
d_call: TRBD2
cdr3_nt: TGTGCCAGCAGCGTTACTAGCGGGAGCTTCGGTGAGCAGTTCTTC
cdr3_aa: CASSVTSGSFGEQFF

j_call: TRBJ1-6
clone_size: -
v_call: TRBV6-5
d_call: TRBD1
cdr3_nt: TGTGCCAGCAGTCCCAACGGACAGGGTAATTCACCCCTCCACTTT
cdr3_aa: CASSPNGQGNSPLHF

j_call: TRBJ2-5
clone_size: -
v_call: TRBV4-1
d_call: -
cdr3_nt: TGCGCCAGCAGCCAAGCCCCCCTTCGGGAGACCCAGTACTTC
cdr3_aa: CASSQAPLRETQYF

j_call: TRBJ2-3
clone_size: -
v_call: TRBV4-2
d_call: -
cdr3_nt: TGTGCCAGCAGCCAAGCACAGGACTCGAATATTTACACAGATACGCAGTATTTT
cdr3_aa: CASSQAQDSNIYTDTQYF

j_call: TRBJ2-2
clone_size: -
v_call: TRBV19
d_call: -
cdr3_nt: TGTGCCAGCTCCCAGGGGGGGCTCGGGACCGGGGAGCTGTTTTTT
cdr3_aa: CASSQGGLGTGELFF

j_call: TRBJ2-1
clone_size: -
v_call: TRBV28
d_call: TRBD1
cdr3_nt: TGTGCCATTCCGGGACAGGGGGCTTTAAGCTCCTACAATGAGCAGTTCTTC
cdr3_aa: CAIPGQGALSSYNEQFF

j_call: TRBJ2-1
clone_size: -
v_call: TRBV18
d_call: TRBD2
cdr3_nt: TGTGCCAGCTCACTAATAGCGGGAGGGCCGGGAGATGAGCAGTTCTTC
cdr3_aa: CASSLIAGGPGDEQFF

j_call: TRBJ2-5
clone_size: -
v_call: TRBV19
d_call: TRBD2
cdr3_nt: TGTGCCAGTAGTGTAGCGGGAGCACCGGAGACCCAGTACTTC
cdr3_aa: CASSVAGAPETQYF

j_call: TRBJ2-3
clone_size: -
v_call: TRBV10-3
d_call: -
cdr3_nt: TGTGCCATCAGTGGAGCTTCGCGTGGCACAGATACGCAGTATTTT
cdr3_aa: CAISGASRGTDTQYF

j_call: TRBJ2-1
clone_size: -
v_call: TRBV7-2
d_call: -
cdr3_nt: TGTGCCAGCAGCACTTCAGGGGGGAGCTCCTACAATGAGCAGTTCTTC
cdr3_aa: CASSTSGGSSYNEQFF

j_call: TRBJ2-7
clone_size: once
v_call: TRBV2
d_call: -
cdr3_nt: TGTGCCAGCAGCTCCTCCGTGCAGTACTTC
cdr3_aa: CASSSSVQYF

j_call: TRBJ2-3
clone_size: -
v_call: TRBV7-8
d_call: -
cdr3_nt: TGTGCCAGCAGGGAACCGGGAGATACGCAGTATTTT
cdr3_aa: CASREPGDTQYF

j_call: TRBJ1-1
clone_size: once
v_call: TRBV7-9
d_call: -
cdr3_nt: TGTGCCAGCAGCTTAGTTGGGACTGCGAACACTGAAGCTTTCTTT
cdr3_aa: CASSLVGTANTEAFF

j_call: TRBJ2-3
clone_size: -
v_call: TRBV27
d_call: -
cdr3_nt: TGTGCCAGCAGCCCCGACGGAGTTAGCACAGATACGCAGTATTTT
cdr3_aa: CASSPDGVSTDTQYF

j_call: TRBJ2-7
clone_size: -
v_call: TRBV30
d_call: TRBD1
cdr3_nt: TGTGCCTGGAGCGGGGACAGTCCCTACGAGCAGTACTTC
cdr3_aa: CAWSGDSPYEQYF

j_call: TRBJ1-6
clone_size: once
v_call: TRBV5-4
d_call: -
cdr3_nt: TGTGCCAGCAGCTTGGTATCCGGGACAATTGATTCACCCCTCCACTTT
cdr3_aa: CASSLVSGTIDSPLHF

j_call: TRBJ2-7
clone_size: -
v_call: TRBV7-9
d_call: -
cdr3_nt: TGTGCCAGCAGCTCAGGGACCTATAAAGTCGAAGGGTCCTACGAGCAGTACTTC
cdr3_aa: CASSSGTYKVEGSYEQYF

j_call: TRBJ2-3
clone_size: -
v_call: TRBV7-2
d_call: TRBD2
cdr3_nt: TGTGCCAGCAGCTTAGCTGCTAGCGGGGGGGCAGATACGCAGTATTTT
cdr3_aa: CASSLAASGGADTQYF

j_call: TRBJ1-6
clone_size: -
v_call: TRBV30
d_call: -
cdr3_nt: TGTGCCTGGAGTTTCGGGAATTCACCCCTCCACTTT
cdr3_aa: CAWSFGNSPLHF

j_call: TRBJ2-2
clone_size: -
v_call: TRBV10-1
d_call: -
cdr3_nt: TGCGCCAGCAGTGGAGGAAGGGGGGAGCTGAACACCGGGGAGCTGTTTTTT
cdr3_aa: CASSGGRGELNTGELFF